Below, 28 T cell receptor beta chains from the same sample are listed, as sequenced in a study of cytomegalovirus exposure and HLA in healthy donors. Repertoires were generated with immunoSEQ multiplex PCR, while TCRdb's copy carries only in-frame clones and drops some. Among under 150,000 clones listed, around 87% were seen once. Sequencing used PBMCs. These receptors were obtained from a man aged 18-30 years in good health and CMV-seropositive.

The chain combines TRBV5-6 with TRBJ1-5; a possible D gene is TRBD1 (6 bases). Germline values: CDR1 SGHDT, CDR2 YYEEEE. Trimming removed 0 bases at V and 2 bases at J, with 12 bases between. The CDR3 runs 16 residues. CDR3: CASSLGGHTGNQPQHF. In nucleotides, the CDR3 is TGTGCCAGCAGCTTGGGGGGACATACTGGCAATCAGCCCCAGCATTTT.

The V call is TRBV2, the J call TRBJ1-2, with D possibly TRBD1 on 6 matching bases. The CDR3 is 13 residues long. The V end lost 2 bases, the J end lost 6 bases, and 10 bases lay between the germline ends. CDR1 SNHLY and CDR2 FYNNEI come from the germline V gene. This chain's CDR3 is CASSERGWDGYTF. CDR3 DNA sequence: TGTGCCAGCAGTGAAAGGGGGTGGGATGGCTACACCTTC.

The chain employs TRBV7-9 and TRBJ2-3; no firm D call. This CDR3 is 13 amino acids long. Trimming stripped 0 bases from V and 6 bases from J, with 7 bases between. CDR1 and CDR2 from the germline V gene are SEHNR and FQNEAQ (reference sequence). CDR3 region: CASSLASADTQYF. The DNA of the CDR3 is TGTGCCAGCAGCTTAGCAAGCGCGGATACGCAGTATTTT.

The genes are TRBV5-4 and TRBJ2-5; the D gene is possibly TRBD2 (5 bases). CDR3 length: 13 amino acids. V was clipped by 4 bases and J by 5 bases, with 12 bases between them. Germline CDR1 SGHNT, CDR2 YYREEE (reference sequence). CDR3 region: CASSASGEETQYF. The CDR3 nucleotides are TGTGCCAGCAGCGCAAGCGGTGAGGAGACCCAGTACTTC.

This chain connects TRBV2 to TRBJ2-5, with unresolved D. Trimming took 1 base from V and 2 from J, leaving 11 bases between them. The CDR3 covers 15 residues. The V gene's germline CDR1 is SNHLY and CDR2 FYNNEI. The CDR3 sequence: CASSEGQITQETQYF. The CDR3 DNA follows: TGTGCCAGCAGTGAAGGTCAGATTACGCAAGAGACCCAGTACTTC.

The CDR3, as DNA: TGTGCCACCAGCCTAGCGGGAGGAAATTACAATGAGCAGTTCTTC. It encodes CATSLAGGNYNEQFF. The chain uses TRBV15 and TRBJ2-1; 11 bases line up with TRBD2. The length of the CDR3 is 15 residues. Losses at the gene ends were 5 bases for V and 4 bases for J; bases not matched to a gene: 4. Per the germline V gene, CDR1 is LNHNV and CDR2 is YYDKDF (reference sequence).

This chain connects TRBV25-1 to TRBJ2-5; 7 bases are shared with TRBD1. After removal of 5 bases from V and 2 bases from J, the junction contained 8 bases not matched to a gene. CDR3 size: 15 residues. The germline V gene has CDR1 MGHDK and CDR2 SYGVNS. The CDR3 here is CASSPWTGAQETQYF. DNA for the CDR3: TGTGCCAGCAGTCCGTGGACAGGTGCGCAAGAGACCCAGTACTTC.

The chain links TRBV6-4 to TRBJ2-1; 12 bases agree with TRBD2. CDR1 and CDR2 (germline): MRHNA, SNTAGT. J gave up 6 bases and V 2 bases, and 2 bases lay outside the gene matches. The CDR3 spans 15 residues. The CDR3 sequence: CASSDELAGGNEQFF. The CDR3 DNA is TGTGCCAGCAGTGACGAACTAGCGGGGGGCAATGAGCAGTTCTTC.

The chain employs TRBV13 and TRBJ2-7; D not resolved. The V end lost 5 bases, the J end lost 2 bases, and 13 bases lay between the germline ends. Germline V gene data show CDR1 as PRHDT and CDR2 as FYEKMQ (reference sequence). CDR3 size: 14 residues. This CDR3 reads CASSPILSPYEQYF. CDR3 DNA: TGTGCCAGCAGCCCCATCCTTAGCCCCTACGAGCAGTACTTC.

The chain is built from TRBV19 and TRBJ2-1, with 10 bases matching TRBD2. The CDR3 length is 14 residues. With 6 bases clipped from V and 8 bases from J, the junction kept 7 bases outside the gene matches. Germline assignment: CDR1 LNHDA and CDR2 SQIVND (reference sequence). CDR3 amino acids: CASSPSGRVHEQFF. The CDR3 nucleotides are TGTGCCAGTAGCCCGAGCGGGAGGGTCCATGAGCAGTTCTTC.

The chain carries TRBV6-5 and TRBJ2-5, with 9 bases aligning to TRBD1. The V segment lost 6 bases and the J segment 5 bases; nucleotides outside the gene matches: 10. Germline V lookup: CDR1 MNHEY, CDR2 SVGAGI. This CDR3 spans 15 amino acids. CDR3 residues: CASSLQGAREETQYF. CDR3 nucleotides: TGTGCCAGCAGCCTACAGGGGGCGCGGGAGGAGACCCAGTACTTC.

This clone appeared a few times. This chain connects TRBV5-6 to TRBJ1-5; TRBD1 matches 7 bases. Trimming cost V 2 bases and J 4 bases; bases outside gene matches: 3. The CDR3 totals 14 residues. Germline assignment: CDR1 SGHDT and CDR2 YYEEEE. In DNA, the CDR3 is TGTGCCAGCAGCTTCGGCAGGGGGAATCAGCCCCAGCATTTT. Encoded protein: CASSFGRGNQPQHF.

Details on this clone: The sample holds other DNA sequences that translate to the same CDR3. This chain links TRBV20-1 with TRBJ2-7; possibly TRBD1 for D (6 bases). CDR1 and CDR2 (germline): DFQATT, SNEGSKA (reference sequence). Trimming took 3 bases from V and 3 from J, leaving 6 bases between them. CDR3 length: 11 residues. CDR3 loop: CSARDSYEQYF. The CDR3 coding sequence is TGCAGTGCTAGGGACAGCTACGAGCAGTACTTC.

In DNA form, the CDR3 reads TGTGCCAGCAGATATCCGGGACTTACAACGGATGAGCAGTTCTTC. This gives the protein CASRYPGLTTDEQFF. The chain has TRBV2 and TRBJ2-1; TRBD2 might be the D (6 bases). Trimming left V 6 bases short and J 8 bases short, with 20 bases between. Per the germline V gene, CDR1 is SNHLY and CDR2 is FYNNEI. The CDR3 loop spans 15 amino acids.

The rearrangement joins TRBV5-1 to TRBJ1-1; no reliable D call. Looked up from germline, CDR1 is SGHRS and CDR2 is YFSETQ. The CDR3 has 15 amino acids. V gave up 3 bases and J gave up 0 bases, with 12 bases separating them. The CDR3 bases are TGCGCCAGCAGCTCACTACTGGGAGTGAACACTGAAGCTTTCTTT. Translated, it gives CASSSLLGVNTEAFF. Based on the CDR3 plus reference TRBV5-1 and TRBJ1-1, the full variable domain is KAGVTQTPRYLIKTRGQQVTLSCSPISGHRSVSWYQQTPGQGLQFLFEYFSETQRNKGNFPGRFSGRQFSNSRSEMNVSTLELGDSALYLCASSSLLGVNTEAFFGQGTRLTVV.

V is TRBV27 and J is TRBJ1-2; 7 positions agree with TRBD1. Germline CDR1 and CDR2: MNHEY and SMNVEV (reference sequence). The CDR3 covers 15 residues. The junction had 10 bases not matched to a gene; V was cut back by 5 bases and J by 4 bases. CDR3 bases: TGTGCCAGCAGTCCCTACTCAGGGGGAACCTATGGCTACACCTTC. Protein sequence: CASSPYSGGTYGYTF.

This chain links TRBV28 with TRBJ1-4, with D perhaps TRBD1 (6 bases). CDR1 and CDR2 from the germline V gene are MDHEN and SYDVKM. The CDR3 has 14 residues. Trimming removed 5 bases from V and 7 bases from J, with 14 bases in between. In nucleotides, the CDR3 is TGTGCCAGCAGTCGGCGGGGGGCGGTTGAAAAACTGTTTTTT. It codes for CASSRRGAVEKLFF.

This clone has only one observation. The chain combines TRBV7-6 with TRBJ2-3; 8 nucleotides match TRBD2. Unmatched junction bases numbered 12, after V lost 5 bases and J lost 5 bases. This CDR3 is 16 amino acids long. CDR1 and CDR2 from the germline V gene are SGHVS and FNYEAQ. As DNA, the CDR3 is TGTGCCAGCAGCCGATTGGCGGGGGGCAGGGAAGATACGCAGTATTTT. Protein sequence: CASSRLAGGREDTQYF.

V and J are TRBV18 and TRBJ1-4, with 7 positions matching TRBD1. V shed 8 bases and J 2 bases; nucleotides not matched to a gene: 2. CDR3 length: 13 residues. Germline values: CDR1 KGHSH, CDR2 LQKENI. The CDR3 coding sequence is TGTGCCAGCGCCAGGGGGACTAATGAAAAACTGTTTTTT. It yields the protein CASARGTNEKLFF. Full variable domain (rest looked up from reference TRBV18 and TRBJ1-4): NAGVMQNPRHLVRRRGQEARLRCSPMKGHSHVYWYRQLPEEGLKFMVYLQKENIIDESGMPKERFSAEFPKEGPSILRIQQVVRGDSAAYFCASARGTNEKLFFGSGTQLSVL.

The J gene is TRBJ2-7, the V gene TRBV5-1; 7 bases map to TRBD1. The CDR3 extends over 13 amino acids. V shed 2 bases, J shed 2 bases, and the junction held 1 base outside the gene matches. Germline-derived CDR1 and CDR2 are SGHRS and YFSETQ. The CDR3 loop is CASSFGTAYEQYF. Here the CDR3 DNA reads TGCGCCAGCAGCTTCGGGACAGCCTACGAGCAGTACTTC.

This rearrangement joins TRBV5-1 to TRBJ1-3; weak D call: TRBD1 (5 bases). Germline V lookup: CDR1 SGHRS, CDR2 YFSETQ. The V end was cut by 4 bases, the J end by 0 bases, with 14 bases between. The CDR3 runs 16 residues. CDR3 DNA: TGCGCCAGCAGCATACAGACAGTTTCCTCTGGAAACACCATATATTTT. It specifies CASSIQTVSSGNTIYF. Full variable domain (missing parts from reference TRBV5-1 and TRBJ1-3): KAGVTQTPRYLIKTRGQQVTLSCSPISGHRSVSWYQQTPGQGLQFLFEYFSETQRNKGNFPGRFSGRQFSNSRSEMNVSTLELGDSALYLCASSIQTVSSGNTIYFGEGSWLTVV.

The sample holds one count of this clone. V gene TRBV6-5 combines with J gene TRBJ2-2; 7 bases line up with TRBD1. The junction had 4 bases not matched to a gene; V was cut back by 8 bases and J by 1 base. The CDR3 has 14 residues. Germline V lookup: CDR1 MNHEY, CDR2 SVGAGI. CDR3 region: CASWTGWNTGELFF. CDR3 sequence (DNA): TGTGCCAGCTGGACAGGATGGAACACCGGGGAGCTGTTTTTT.

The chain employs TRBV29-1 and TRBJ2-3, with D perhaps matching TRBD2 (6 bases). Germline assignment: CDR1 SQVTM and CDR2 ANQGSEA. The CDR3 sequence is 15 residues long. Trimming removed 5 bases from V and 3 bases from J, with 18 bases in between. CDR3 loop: CSVSYPRGTTDTQYF. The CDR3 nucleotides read TGCAGCGTTTCCTATCCACGGGGGACGACAGATACGCAGTATTTT.

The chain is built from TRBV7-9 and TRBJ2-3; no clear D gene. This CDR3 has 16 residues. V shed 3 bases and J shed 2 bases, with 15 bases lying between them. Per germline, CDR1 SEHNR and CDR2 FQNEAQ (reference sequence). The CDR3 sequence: CASSLSIGGNTDTQYF. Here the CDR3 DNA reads TGTGCCAGCAGCTTGTCAATCGGCGGAAACACAGATACGCAGTATTTT.

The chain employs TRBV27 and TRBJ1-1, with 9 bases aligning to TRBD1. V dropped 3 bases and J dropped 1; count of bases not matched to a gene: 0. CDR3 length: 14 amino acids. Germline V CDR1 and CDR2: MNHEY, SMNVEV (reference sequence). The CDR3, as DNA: TGTGCCAGCAGTTTGGGACAGGGGAACACTGAAGCTTTCTTT. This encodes CASSLGQGNTEAFF.

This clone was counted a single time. CDR3 region: CAWRVTGAGNTIYF. The CDR3 region has the DNA TGTGCCTGGAGGGTGACAGGGGCTGGAAACACCATATATTTT. V and J are TRBV30 and TRBJ1-3; 8 bases map to TRBD1. J lost 2 bases, V lost 3 bases, and 3 bases had no gene match. This CDR3 spans 14 amino acids. Germline lookup yields CDR1 GTSNPN and CDR2 SVGIG (reference sequence).

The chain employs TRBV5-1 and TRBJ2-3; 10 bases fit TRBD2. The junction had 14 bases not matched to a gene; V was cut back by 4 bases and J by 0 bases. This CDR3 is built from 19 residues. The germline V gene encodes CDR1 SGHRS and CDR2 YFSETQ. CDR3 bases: TGCGCCAGCAGCCTACGGACTAGCGGATACCCGCAGAGCACAGATACGCAGTATTTT. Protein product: CASSLRTSGYPQSTDTQYF.

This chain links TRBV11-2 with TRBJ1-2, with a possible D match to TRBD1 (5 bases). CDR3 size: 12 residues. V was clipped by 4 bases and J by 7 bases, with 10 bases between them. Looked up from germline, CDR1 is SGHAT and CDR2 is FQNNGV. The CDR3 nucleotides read TGTGCCAGCAGCTCGCACAGGTTTGGCTACACCTTC. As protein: CASSSHRFGYTF.